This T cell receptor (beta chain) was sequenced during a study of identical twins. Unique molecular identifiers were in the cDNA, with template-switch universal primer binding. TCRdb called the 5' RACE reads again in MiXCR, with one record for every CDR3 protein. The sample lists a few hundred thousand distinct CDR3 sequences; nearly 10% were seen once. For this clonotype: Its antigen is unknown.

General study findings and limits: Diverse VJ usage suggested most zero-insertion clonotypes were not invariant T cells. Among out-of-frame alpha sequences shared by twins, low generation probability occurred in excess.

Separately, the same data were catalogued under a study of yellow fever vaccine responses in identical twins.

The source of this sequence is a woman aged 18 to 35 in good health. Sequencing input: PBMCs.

The CDR3 loop is CASSYSTGGAGANVLTF. CDR3 sequence (DNA): TGTGCCAGCAGTTACTCGACAGGGGGCGCTGGGGCCAACGTCCTGACTTTC. The chain links TRBV6-5 to TRBJ2-6; 10 positions match TRBD1. With V trimmed by 0 bases and J by 2 bases, 1 base remained unmatched. Germline CDR1 and CDR2: MNHEY and SVGAGI. The CDR3 has 17 amino acids.